A single sample gave rise to the 10 T cell receptor beta chains below, sequenced in a study of shared clonotypes between healthy human individuals. Profiling relied on immunoSEQ multiplex PCR, and the TCRdb table lists in-frame clones only, not all of them. The table includes roughly 2 million clones, 90% to 95% detected once. The source material was naive CD4+ T cells sorted from blood. As for subset: CD45RA+ positively selected. Source of these receptors: a man younger than 30 in good health.

About this clone itself: The sample holds other DNA sequences that translate to the same CDR3. This sequence joins TRBV5-1 and TRBJ1-6; D not resolved. The V end was cut by 0 bases, the J end by 5 bases, with 6 bases between. Germline V gene sequence: CDR1 SGHRS, CDR2 YFSETQ. The CDR3 covers 14 residues. The CDR3 spells CASSLEANNSPLHF. The DNA for the CDR3 is TGCGCCAGCAGCTTGGAGGCTAATAATTCACCCCTCCACTTT.

This clone was detected only once. V gene TRBV7-2 combines with J gene TRBJ2-3; D tentatively fits TRBD1 or TRBD2 (5 bases each). The CDR3 runs to 16 residues. V was trimmed by 3 bases and J by 1 base, leaving 14 bases between them. The V gene's germline CDR1 is SGHTA and CDR2 FQGNSA. The CDR3 DNA is TGTGCCAGCAGCTTGGGGGATCAACCCCGCACAGATACGCAGTATTTT. Translating it yields CASSLGDQPRTDTQYF.

This clone was observed once. The identical CDR3 is also encoded by other nucleotide sequences in the sample. This chain links TRBV9 with TRBJ2-1; D gene unclear. Germline CDR1 SGDLS, CDR2 YYNGEE. Trimming stripped 0 bases from V and 3 bases from J, with 7 bases between. The CDR3 runs to 14 residues. The CDR3 bases are TGTGCCAGCAGCGTAGTTGGTAGCTACAATGAGCAGTTCTTC. Encoded protein: CASSVVGSYNEQFF.

This chain uses TRBV5-4 with TRBJ2-5, with D possibly being TRBD1 (6 bases). Trimming removed 4 bases at V and 5 bases at J, with 18 bases between. Germline CDR1 reads SGHNT; CDR2 reads YYREEE (reference sequence). The length of the CDR3 is 15 residues. In DNA form, the CDR3 reads TGTGCCAGCAGCAACTCGGGCCTGAGGGGGGAGACCCAGTACTTC. Translation gives CASSNSGLRGETQYF.

The rearrangement joins TRBV10-3 to TRBJ1-2; D remains ambiguous. Trimming left V 3 bases short and J 0 bases short, with 8 bases between. Germline lookup yields CDR1 ENHRY and CDR2 SYGVKD. This CDR3 contains 14 residues. The CDR3 nucleotides read TGTGCCATCAGTGATGTGGTATCTAACTATGGCTACACCTTC. It is translated as CAISDVVSNYGYTF.

The chain combines TRBV9 with TRBJ2-7; 14 nucleotides line up with TRBD2. Germline V gene sequence: CDR1 SGDLS, CDR2 YYNGEE. The CDR3 sequence is 16 residues long. V gave up 0 bases and J gave up 7 bases; unmatched junction bases: 6. The DNA of the CDR3 is TGTGCCAGCAGCGTAGCCGGGGGACTAGCGGGAGTTGAGCAGTACTTC. Translating it yields CASSVAGGLAGVEQYF.

This chain joins TRBV7-2 and TRBJ2-7, with TRBD1 as a possible D gene (5 bases). Germline V gene sequence: CDR1 SGHTA, CDR2 FQGNSA. V dropped 1 base and J dropped 1 base, with 11 bases sitting between them. The CDR3 sequence is 15 residues long. The CDR3 nucleotides read TGTGCCAGCAGCTTAGTTACAGGTTTGTCCTACGAGCAGTACTTC. Translation: CASSLVTGLSYEQYF.

V usage is TRBV5-4 and J usage is TRBJ2-7; 7 bases map to TRBD2. Germline V lookup: CDR1 SGHNT, CDR2 YYREEE (reference sequence). V lost 3 bases and J lost 3; bases outside the gene matches: 12. The CDR3 runs to 16 residues. The CDR3 DNA reads TGTGCCAGCAGCTGGGACCCCGTAGAGCGGGGCTACGAGCAGTACTTC. Residues: CASSWDPVERGYEQYF. Looking up the rest from reference TRBV5-4 and TRBJ2-7 gives the full variable domain: ETGVTQSPTHLIKTRGQQVTLRCSSQSGHNTVSWYQQALGQGPQFIFQYYREEENGRGNFPPRFSGLQFPNYSSELNVNALELDDSALYLCASSWDPVERGYEQYFGPGTRLTVT.

The chain couples TRBV7-9 to TRBJ2-5; the D gene is possibly TRBD1 (5 bases). The CDR3 covers 12 residues. Trimming took 1 base from V and 13 from J, leaving 13 bases between them. Germline assignment: CDR1 SEHNR and CDR2 FQNEAQ (reference sequence). CDR3 in DNA: TGTGCCAGCAGCTTAGAGGGGCCCCATCTGTACTTC. This codes for CASSLEGPHLYF.

This clone showed up just a few times. This sample also contains other DNA sequences that code for the same CDR3. The rearrangement joins TRBV19 to TRBJ1-5; 11 nucleotides match TRBD1. V trimming: 3 bases; J trimming: 6 bases; junction bases outside the gene matches: 4. The CDR3 contains 15 residues. Germline V gene lookup returns CDR1 LNHDA and CDR2 SQIVND (reference sequence). The CDR3 sequence: CASSIGTGGGQPQHF. The CDR3 DNA follows: TGTGCCAGTAGTATCGGGACAGGGGGTGGTCAGCCCCAGCATTTT. The variable domain in full, with the rest retrieved from reference TRBV19 and TRBJ1-5, is DGGITQSPKYLFRKEGQNVTLSCEQNLNHDAMYWYRQDPGQGLRLIYYSQIVNDFQKGDIAEGYSVSREKKESFPLTVTSAQKNPTAFYLCASSIGTGGGQPQHFGDGTRLSIL.